This T cell receptor beta chain was recorded in a study of cytomegalovirus exposure and HLA in healthy donors. This CDR3 has 14 amino acids. Trimming took off 3 bases at V and 6 bases at J, with 13 bases between the two ends. Germline V lookup: CDR1 MDHEN, CDR2 SYDVKM. Though nominally healthy at sampling, donors likely had unrecorded immune exposures. In regard to this clone: Its antigen is still unknown.

Findings and limits, study-wide: With later analysis, a missense DCLRE1C variant became linked to TCR beta V- and J-gene trimming.

The PCR contained 60 Vbeta and 13 Jbeta primers. Per the study methods: An analysis performed later counted about 80 million unique TCR beta chains (approximately 10 million of them shared). TCRdb's table, derived via immunoSEQ multiplex PCR, lists solely in-frame clones and lacks some. For V, J and clone size, that table is used; D and trimming come from the DNA. The table has 150,000 to 160,000 clones, more than 75% seen once. The source is a woman between 18 and 30 years old in good health and CMV-seronegative. V is TRBV28 and J is TRBJ2-3; no firm D call. Sequencing was performed on PBMCs. CDR3 coding DNA: TGTGCCAGCAGTTTGGGCCAGTATCCTGATACGCAGTATTTT. It codes for CASSLGQYPDTQYF.